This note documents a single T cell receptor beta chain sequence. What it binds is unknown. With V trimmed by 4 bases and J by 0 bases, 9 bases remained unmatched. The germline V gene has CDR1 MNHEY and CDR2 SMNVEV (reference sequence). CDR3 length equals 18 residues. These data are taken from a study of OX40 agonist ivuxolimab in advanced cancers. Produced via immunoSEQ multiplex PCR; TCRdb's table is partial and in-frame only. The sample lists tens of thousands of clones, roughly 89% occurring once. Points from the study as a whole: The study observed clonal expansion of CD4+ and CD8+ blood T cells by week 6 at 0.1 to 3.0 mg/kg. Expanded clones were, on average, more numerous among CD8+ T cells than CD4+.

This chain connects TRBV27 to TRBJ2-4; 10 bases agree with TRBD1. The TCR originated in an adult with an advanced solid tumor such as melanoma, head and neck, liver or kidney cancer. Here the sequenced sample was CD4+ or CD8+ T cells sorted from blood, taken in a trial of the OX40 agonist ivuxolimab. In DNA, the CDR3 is TGTGCCAGCAGTTCGCCGGGACAGGGGTTACTAGCCAAAAACATTCAGTACTTC. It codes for CASSSPGQGLLAKNIQYF.